These 18 T cell receptor beta chains were all obtained from the same sample, sequenced in a study of CD8 T cells in ankylosing spondylitis. Study observations and caveats: In ankylosing spondylitis blood, a motif of eight highly homologous TCR beta variants appeared characteristic.

The antigens of these receptors remain unknown. MiXCR was run by TCRdb on the 5' RACE reads, yielding one entry per CDR3 protein. Found here are 700,000 or so distinct CDR3 sequences, under 20% of them singletons; the top ten hold about 19%. The sample comprised blood, either unsorted or a sorted T cell fraction (not recorded which). These receptor sequences come from a male donor with ankylosing spondylitis.

The V gene is TRBV29-1, the J gene TRBJ2-7, with 10 bases lining up with TRBD1. Germline V gene data show CDR1 as SQVTM and CDR2 as ANQGSEA. V was pared by 4 bases and J by 4 bases, with 10 bases of the junction left unmatched. There are 15 residues in the CDR3. The CDR3 nucleotides are TGCAGCGTTGCGGGTCAGGACAGGGGGTTATACGAGCAGTACTTC. This codes for CSVAGQDRGLYEQYF.

This clonotype is a singleton in its sample. The genes are TRBV6-2 or TRBV6-3 and TRBJ1-2, with D hard to call. The CDR3 runs to 14 residues. V lost 6 bases and J 4 bases, leaving 15 bases between the germline ends. CDR1 and CDR2 (germline): MNHEY, SVGEGT. The CDR3 DNA sequence: TGTGCCAGCAGATCAACCGGACGGGCCTATGGCTACACCTTC. As protein: CASRSTGRAYGYTF.

This clonotype was counted only a few times. This rearrangement joins TRBV5-6 to TRBJ2-7, with 7 bases lining up with TRBD1. V was clipped by 4 bases and J by 3 bases; unmatched bases: 13. The CDR3 contains 16 residues. The germline gives CDR1 SGHDT, CDR2 YYEEEE. The CDR3 coding sequence is TGTGCCAGCAGCCCCGGACCGGGACAGTCGTTCTACGAGCAGTACTTC. Protein product: CASSPGPGQSFYEQYF.

V usage is TRBV11-2 and J usage is TRBJ2-2, with TRBD2 as a possible D gene (5 bases). This CDR3 is built from 15 residues. In germline, CDR1 is SGHAT, CDR2 FQNNGV. Trimming cost V 5 bases and J 4 bases, with 14 bases left between them. The CDR3 sequence is CASSLGQSGTGELFF. CDR3 in DNA: TGTGCCAGCAGCCTAGGGCAAAGCGGCACCGGGGAGCTGTTTTTT.

This clonotype was detected only a few times. The chain has TRBV3-1 and TRBJ2-1; 9 nucleotides align to TRBD1. Trimming at V came to 4 bases and at J to 4 bases, leaving 8 bases not matched to a gene. The CDR3 length is 16 residues. From germline, CDR1 is LGHDT and CDR2 YNNKEL (reference sequence). The CDR3 coding sequence is TGTGCCAGCAGCCCGATCGTGGGACAGGGATACAATGAGCAGTTCTTC. It specifies CASSPIVGQGYNEQFF.

This chain connects TRBV10-2 to TRBJ2-7, with D hard to call. The germline V and J ends were trimmed by 0 bases and 6 bases, with 9 bases remaining between them. The CDR3 is 13 amino acids. From germline, CDR1 is WSHSY and CDR2 SAAADI. CDR3 sequence (DNA): TGCGCCAGCAGTGAGTCGAGTCCCCTCGAGCAGTACTTC. Translation gives CASSESSPLEQYF.

This clonotype has just a few counts. V usage is TRBV5-1 and J usage is TRBJ2-1; D is unclear. The V and J ends lost 2 bases and 6 bases respectively, with 9 bases between them. This CDR3 region has 13 residues. Germline V gives CDR1 SGHRS, CDR2 YFSETQ. The CDR3 loop is CASSFLTGNEQFF. CDR3 coding DNA: TGCGCCAGCAGCTTCCTGACTGGCAATGAGCAGTTCTTC.

This clonotype came up a few times. The chain carries TRBV12-3 or TRBV12-4 and TRBJ2-1, with 8 nucleotides matching TRBD2. With V trimmed by 6 bases and J by 3 bases, 10 bases remained unmatched. The CDR3 has 16 amino acids. Written as DNA, the CDR3 is TGTGCCAGCAGCCCTAATACGGGGGGGCTCTACAATGAGCAGTTCTTC. Protein sequence: CASSPNTGGLYNEQFF.

This CDR3 is CASRTLATQGEQYF. Here the CDR3 DNA reads TGTGCCAGCAGAACGCTAGCGACCCAAGGGGAGCAGTACTTC. The V gene is TRBV6-2 or TRBV6-3, the J gene TRBJ2-7; D is perhaps TRBD2 (6 bases). Germline V gene data show CDR1 as MNHEY and CDR2 as SVGEGT. The CDR3 extends over 14 amino acids. The ends were cut back, 6 bases at V and 7 bases at J, with 19 bases in the middle.

This rearrangement joins TRBV15 to TRBJ2-1; 11 positions match TRBD2. J gave up 9 bases and V 1 base, and 8 bases lay outside the gene matches. The CDR3 is 16 amino acids. Germline CDR1 and CDR2: LNHNV and YYDKDF (reference sequence). The DNA for the CDR3 is TGTGCCACCAGCAGAGTACGCCTAGCGGGGGGATTTGAGCAGTTCTTC. Its translation is CATSRVRLAGGFEQFF.

This clonotype was detected a few times. The chain joins TRBV6-2 or TRBV6-3 to TRBJ2-6; D is unresolved. This CDR3 spans 15 amino acids. Trimming pared 8 bases from V and 1 base from J, leaving 12 bases between. CDR1 and CDR2 (germline): MNHEY, SVGEGT. The CDR3 DNA is TGTGCCAGCTTACAGCTAGGGTCTGGGGCCAACGTCCTGACTTTC. Translating it yields CASLQLGSGANVLTF.

The rearrangement uses TRBV20-1 and TRBJ1-2; tentative D call: TRBD1 (5 bases). The V end was cut by 0 bases, the J end by 2 bases, with 22 bases between. Germline-derived CDR1 and CDR2 are DFQATT and SNEGSKA (reference sequence). The CDR3 contains 18 residues. CDR3 bases: TGCAGTGCTAGAGATCTGCGGGACCCCAGTCGGATAAACTATGGCTACACCTTC. Protein: CSARDLRDPSRINYGYTF.

The gene calls are TRBV4-1 and TRBJ2-1; D remains unclear. Germline V gene data show CDR1 as MGHRA and CDR2 as YSYEKL. Trimming cost V 5 bases and J 8 bases, with 13 bases left between them. This CDR3 has 13 amino acids. The CDR3 DNA follows: TGCGCCAGCAGCTCGGCTGCCGGTTATGAGCAGTTCTTC. This encodes CASSSAAGYEQFF.

This clonotype has only a few counts. The J gene is TRBJ1-5, the V gene TRBV4-3, with D unclear. CDR1 and CDR2 from the germline V gene are LGHNA and YSLEER. With 1 base removed from V and 7 bases from J, the gap between germline ends came to 11 bases. The CDR3 runs to 14 residues. Here the CDR3 reads CASSQVLSRQPQHF. The CDR3 DNA is TGCGCCAGCAGCCAAGTGCTCAGTAGACAGCCCCAGCATTTT.

The chain combines TRBV5-1 with TRBJ2-2; D call uncertain. Germline V gene lookup returns CDR1 SGHRS and CDR2 YFSETQ. This CDR3 comprises 16 residues. With 5 bases removed from V and 0 bases from J, the gap between germline ends came to 14 bases. This chain's CDR3 is CASRQFGPTNTGELFF. As DNA, the CDR3 is TGCGCCAGCAGACAGTTCGGCCCGACGAACACCGGGGAGCTGTTTTTT.

This clonotype appeared many times. One junction end disagrees with the germline gene, perhaps due to a read error. The chain is built from TRBV7-7 and TRBJ1-1; the D gene is possibly TRBD1 (5 bases). Germline CDR1 and CDR2: SSHAT and FNYEAQ (reference sequence). CDR3 length equals 17 residues. The CDR3 bases are TGTGCTAGCAGCCTAGTCTGGGGCGGAGGAATTAACACTGAAGCTTTCTTT. Translating gives CASSLVWGGGINTEAFF.

The rearrangement uses TRBV4-1 and TRBJ2-7; D perhaps matches TRBD2 (6 bases). The ends were cut back, 2 bases at V and 0 bases at J, with 14 bases in the middle. CDR3 length equals 16 residues. Germline V gives CDR1 MGHRA, CDR2 YSYEKL. The chain's CDR3 is CASSQTRDSFSYEQYF. Here the CDR3 DNA reads TGCGCCAGCAGCCAAACACGGGACTCTTTCTCCTACGAGCAGTACTTC.

This clonotype appeared many times. The chain joins TRBV12-3 or TRBV12-4 to TRBJ2-1; D unresolved. The CDR3 length is 12 residues. V was shortened by 5 bases and J by 3 bases, with 5 bases between the two germline ends. The CDR3 here is CASSHSYNEQFF. The CDR3 DNA follows: TGTGCCAGCAGTCATAGCTACAATGAGCAGTTCTTC.